The subject of this entry is one T cell receptor (beta chain). The sample belongs to a study of blood T cell repertoires in COVID-19. Study-wide background: Specimens from acute and convalescent COVID-19 originated in the United States, Italy and Spain. The analysed material was cDNA or gDNA that came from T cells, B-cell-depleted T cells, or PBMCs.

Authors' methods: Estimates of nucleated cell counts were drawn from the amplification of reference gene primers. Using immunoSEQ multiplex PCR, the repertoire was profiled, and TCRdb retains in-frame clones only, with some absent. Clone size and V and J calls were adopted from that table, with D and trimming inferred from the DNA. The sample lists about 50,000 clones, more than 75% seen once, with 8% to 10% in the top ten. Germline CDR1 and CDR2: SGHRS and YFSETQ. V lost 4 bases and J lost 2, with 15 bases in between. The CDR3 extends over 15 amino acids. The rearrangement uses TRBV5-1 and TRBJ1-1; D ambiguous. Sequencing was done on a sample of peripheral blood. This TCR derives from a man aged 45-65 years with active COVID-19. The CDR3 loop is CASSPRLASNTEAFF. CDR3 coding DNA: TGCGCCAGCAGCCCCCGATTGGCTTCCAACACTGAAGCTTTCTTT.